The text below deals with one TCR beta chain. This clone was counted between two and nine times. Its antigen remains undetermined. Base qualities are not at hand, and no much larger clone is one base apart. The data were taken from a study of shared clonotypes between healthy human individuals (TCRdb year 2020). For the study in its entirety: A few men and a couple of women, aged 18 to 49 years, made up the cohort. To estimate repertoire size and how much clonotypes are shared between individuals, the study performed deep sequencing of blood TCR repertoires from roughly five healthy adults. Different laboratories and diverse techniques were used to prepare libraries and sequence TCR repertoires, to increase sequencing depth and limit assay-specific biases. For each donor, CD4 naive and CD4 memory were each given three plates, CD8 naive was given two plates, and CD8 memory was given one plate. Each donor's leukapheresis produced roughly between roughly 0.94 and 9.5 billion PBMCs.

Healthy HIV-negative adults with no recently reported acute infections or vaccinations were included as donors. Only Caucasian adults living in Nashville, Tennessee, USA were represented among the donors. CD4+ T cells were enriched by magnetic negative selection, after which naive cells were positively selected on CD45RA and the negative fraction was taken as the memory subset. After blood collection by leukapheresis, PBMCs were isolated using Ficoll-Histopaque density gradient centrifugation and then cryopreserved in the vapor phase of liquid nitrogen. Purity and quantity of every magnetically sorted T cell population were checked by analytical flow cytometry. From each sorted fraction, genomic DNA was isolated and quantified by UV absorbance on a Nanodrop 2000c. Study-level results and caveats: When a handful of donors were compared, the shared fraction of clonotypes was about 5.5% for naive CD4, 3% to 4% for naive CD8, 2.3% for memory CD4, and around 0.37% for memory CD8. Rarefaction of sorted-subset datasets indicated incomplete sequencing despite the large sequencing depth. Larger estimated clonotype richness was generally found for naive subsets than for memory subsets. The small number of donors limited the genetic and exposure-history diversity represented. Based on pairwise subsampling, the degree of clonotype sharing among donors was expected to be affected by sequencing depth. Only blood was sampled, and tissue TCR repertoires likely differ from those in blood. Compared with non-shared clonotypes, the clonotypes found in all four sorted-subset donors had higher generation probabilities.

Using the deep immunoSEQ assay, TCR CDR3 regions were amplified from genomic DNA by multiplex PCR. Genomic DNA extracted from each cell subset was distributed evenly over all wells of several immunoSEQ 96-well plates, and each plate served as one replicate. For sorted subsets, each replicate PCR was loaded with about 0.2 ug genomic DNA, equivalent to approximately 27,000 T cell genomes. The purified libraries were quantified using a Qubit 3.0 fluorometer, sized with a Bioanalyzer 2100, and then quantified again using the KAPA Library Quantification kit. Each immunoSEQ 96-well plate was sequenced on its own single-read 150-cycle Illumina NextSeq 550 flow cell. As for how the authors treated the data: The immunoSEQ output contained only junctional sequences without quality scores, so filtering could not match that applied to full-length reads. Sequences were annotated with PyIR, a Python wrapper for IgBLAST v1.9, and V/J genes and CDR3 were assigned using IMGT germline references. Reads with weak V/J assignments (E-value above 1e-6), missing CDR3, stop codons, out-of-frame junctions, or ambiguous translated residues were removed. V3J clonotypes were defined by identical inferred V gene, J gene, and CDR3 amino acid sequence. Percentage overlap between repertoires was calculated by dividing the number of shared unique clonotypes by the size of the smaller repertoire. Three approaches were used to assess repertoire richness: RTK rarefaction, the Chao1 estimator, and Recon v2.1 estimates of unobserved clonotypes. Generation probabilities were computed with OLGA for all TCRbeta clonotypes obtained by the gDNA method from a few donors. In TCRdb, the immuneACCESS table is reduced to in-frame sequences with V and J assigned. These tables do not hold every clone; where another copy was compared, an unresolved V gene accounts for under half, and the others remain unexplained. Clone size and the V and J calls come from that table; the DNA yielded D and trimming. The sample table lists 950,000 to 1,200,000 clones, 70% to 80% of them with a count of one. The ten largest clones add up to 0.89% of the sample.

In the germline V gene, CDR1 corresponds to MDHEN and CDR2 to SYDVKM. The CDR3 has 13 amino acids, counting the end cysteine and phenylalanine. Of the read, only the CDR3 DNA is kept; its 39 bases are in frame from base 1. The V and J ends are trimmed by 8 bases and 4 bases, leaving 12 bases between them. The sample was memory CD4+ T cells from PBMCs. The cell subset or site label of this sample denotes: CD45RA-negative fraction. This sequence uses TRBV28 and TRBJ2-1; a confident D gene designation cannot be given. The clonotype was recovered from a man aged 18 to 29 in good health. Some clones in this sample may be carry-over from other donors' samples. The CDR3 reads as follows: CASRGFGYNEQFF. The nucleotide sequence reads TGTGCCAGCCGTGGGTTTGGTTACAATGAGCAGTTCTTC.